The clone carrying this T cell receptor beta chain came up a few times. The antigen is undetermined. This specimen comes from a study of post-analysis software for immune sequencing data. Whole-study context: Relapsing-remitting, secondary progressive and progressive-relapsing multiple sclerosis were all included among the disease courses.

Regarding the study as a whole: In multiple sclerosis, normalized Chao1 diversity was significantly below that of controls. In patients, about five TRBV segments were more frequent than in controls, with TRBV5-6, TRBV5-1 and TRBV20-1 among them.

Between the trimmed V and J ends, which lost 6 bases and 4 bases, there was a span of 16 bases. CDR3 length: 13 residues. Germline CDR1 reads SQVTM; CDR2 reads ANQGSEA. Built from TCR beta cDNA, the libraries had unique molecular identifiers in them. Each sample of roughly 0.9 to 11 million input T cells yielded around 500,000 cDNA molecules, so each molecule approximated one T cell. MiXCR was run by TCRdb on the PCR reads, yielding one entry per CDR3 protein. The table shows about 540,000 distinct CDR3 sequences, with approximately 31% occurring only once. The chain joins TRBV29-1 to TRBJ2-7; D could derive from TRBD1 or TRBD2 (5 bases each). Sequenced input: blood. This TCR was recovered from a girl aged 2 to 17 with multiple sclerosis. The CDR3 spells CSVSGGNGYEQYF. CDR3 DNA sequence: TGCAGCGTCTCTGGGGGAAATGGGTACGAGCAGTACTTC.